This TCR beta chain was observed in a study of beta chain features in type 1 diabetes. About the research overall: Cell yields, gender and age were similar in healthy donors and patients.

The authors sorted CD4+ naive, central memory, regulatory and stem cell-like memory cells via CD45RO/CCR7/CD25/CD127/CD95/CD27. The sequenced template was cDNA made from the entire isolated RNA. Some clones are missing from TCRdb's copy, which holds only in-frame ones; the method was immunoSEQ multiplex PCR. The table lists around 500,000 clones, over 10% of them singletons. General study points: Amplification by PCR could prefer shorter templates, with the same effect in patients and controls. TCRB CDR3s were moderately but significantly shorter in Type 1 diabetes patients in all four CD4+ subsets.

Losses at the gene ends were 3 bases for V and 5 bases for J; bases not matched to a gene: 13. The CDR3 has 17 amino acids. CDR1 is MDHEN and CDR2 is SYDVKM in the germline V gene. Notes on this clone: The antigen remains undetermined.

The sequenced sample consisted of naive CD4+ T cells from blood. The sequence was collected from a woman under 30 in good health. The chain couples TRBV28 to TRBJ2-5, with TRBD2 matching over 9 bases. CDR3 coding DNA: TGTGCCAGCAGTTTTGGGCTAGCGGGGACCCCGGGGGAGACCCAGTACTTC. It is translated as CASSFGLAGTPGETQYF.